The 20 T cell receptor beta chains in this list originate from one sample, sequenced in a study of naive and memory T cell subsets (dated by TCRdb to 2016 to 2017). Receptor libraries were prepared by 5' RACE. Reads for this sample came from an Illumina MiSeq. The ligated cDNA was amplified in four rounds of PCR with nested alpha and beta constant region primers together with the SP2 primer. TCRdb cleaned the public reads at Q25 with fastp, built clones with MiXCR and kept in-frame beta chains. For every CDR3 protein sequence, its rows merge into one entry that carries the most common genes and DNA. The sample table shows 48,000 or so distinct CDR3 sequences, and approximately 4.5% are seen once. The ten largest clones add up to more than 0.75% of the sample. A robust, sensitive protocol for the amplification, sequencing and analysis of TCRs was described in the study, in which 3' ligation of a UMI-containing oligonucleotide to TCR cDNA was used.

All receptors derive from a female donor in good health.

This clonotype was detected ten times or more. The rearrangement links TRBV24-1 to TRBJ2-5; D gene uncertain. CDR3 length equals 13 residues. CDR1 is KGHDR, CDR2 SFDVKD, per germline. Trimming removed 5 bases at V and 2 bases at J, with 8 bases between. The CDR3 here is CATSGLSQETQYF. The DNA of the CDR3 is TGTGCCACCAGTGGACTGTCACAAGAGACCCAGTACTTC.

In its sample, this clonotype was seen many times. CDR3 nucleotides: TGCAGTGTAGAGGGAGAGATACAAGAGACCCAGTACTTC. The encoded protein is CSVEGEIQETQYF. This chain joins TRBV20-1 and TRBJ2-5; D may be TRBD2 (5 bases). Trimming left V 7 bases short and J 2 bases short, with 14 bases between. Per the germline V gene, CDR1 is DFQATT and CDR2 is SNEGSKA (reference sequence). This CDR3 region has 13 residues.

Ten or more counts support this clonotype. The CDR3 DNA is TGTGCCAGCGTGGCGGGGAGGGGACACCACCAAGAGACCCAGTACTTC. Its protein is CASVAGRGHHQETQYF. V and J are TRBV28 and TRBJ2-5; TRBD2 is a possible D gene (7 bases). CDR3 length: 16 residues. Deletions cut 8 bases from V and 0 bases from J, with 19 bases between. The germline gives CDR1 MDHEN, CDR2 SYDVKM.

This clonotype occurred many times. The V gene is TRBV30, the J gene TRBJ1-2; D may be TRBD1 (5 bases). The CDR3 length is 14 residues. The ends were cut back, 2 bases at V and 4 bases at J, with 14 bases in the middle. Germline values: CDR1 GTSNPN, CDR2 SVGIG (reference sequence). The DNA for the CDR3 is TGTGCCTGGAGTCTCATAGGACAAGGCTATGGCTACACCTTC. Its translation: CAWSLIGQGYGYTF.

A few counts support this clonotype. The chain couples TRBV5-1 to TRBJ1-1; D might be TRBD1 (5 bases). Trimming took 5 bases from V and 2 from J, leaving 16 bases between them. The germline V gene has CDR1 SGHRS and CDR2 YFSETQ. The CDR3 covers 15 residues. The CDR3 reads CASRRAGTANTEAFF. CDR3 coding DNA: TGCGCCAGCAGGCGCGCCGGGACGGCCAACACTGAAGCTTTCTTT.

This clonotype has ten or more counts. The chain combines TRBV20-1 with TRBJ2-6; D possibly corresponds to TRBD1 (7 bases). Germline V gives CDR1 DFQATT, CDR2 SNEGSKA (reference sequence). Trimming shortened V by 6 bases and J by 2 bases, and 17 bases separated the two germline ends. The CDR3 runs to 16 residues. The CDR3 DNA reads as TGCAGTGCCCTTGACAGGGACTCGGCTGGGGCCAACGTCCTGACTTTC. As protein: CSALDRDSAGANVLTF.

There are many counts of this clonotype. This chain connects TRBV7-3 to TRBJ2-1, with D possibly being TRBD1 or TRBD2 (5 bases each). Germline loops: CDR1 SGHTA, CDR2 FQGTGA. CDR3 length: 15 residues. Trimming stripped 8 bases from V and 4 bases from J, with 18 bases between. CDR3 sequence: CASARGLANYNEQFF. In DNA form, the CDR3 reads TGTGCCAGCGCTAGGGGTCTAGCTAATTACAATGAGCAGTTCTTC.

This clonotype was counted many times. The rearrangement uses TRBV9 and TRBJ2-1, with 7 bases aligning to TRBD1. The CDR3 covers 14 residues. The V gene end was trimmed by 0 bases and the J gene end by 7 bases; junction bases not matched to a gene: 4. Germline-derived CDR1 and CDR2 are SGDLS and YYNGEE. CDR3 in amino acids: CASSVDRQGNEQFF. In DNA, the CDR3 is TGTGCCAGCAGCGTAGATCGACAGGGAAATGAGCAGTTCTTC.

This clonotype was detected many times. The CDR3 region is CSARRFSGKNIQYF. CDR3 coding DNA: TGCAGTGCTAGACGGTTTAGCGGGAAAAACATTCAGTACTTC. The rearrangement uses TRBV20-1 and TRBJ2-4; TRBD2 matches at 7 bases. This CDR3 comprises 14 residues. J lost 4 bases, V lost 2 bases, and 5 bases had no gene match. CDR1 is DFQATT, CDR2 SNEGSKA, per germline (reference sequence).

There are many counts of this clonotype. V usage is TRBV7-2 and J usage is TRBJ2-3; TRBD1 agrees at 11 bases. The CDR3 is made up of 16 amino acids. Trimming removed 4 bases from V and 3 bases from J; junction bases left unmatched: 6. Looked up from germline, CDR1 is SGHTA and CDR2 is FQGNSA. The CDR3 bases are TGTGCCAGCAGCTACCGGACAGGGGGCTTGACAGATACGCAGTATTTT. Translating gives CASSYRTGGLTDTQYF.

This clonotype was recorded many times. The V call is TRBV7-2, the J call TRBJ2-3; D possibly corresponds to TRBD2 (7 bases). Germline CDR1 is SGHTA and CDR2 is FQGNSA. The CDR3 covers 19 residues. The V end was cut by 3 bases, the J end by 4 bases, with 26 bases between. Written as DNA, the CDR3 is TGTGCCAGCAGCTTCCTCTCTTTCGGGGGGCGCCCACGCCCAGATACGCAGTATTTT. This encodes CASSFLSFGGRPRPDTQYF.

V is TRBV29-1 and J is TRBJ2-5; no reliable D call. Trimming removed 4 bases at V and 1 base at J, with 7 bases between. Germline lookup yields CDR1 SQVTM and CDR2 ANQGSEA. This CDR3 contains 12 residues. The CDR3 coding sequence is TGCAGCGTTGCACTATCCCAAGAGACCCAGTACTTC. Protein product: CSVALSQETQYF.

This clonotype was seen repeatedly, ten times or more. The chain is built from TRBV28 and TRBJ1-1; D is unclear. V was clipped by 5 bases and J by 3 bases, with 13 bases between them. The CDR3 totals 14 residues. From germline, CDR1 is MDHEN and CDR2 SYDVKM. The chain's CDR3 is CASSVWQSYTEAFF. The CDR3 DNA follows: TGTGCCAGCAGTGTGTGGCAGAGCTACACTGAAGCTTTCTTT.

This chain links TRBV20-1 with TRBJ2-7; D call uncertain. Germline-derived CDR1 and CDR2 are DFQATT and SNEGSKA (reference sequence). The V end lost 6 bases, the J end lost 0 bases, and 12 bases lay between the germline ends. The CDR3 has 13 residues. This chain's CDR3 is CSANDVGSYEQYF. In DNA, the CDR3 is TGCAGTGCGAATGACGTGGGCTCCTACGAGCAGTACTTC.

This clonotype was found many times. The CDR3 DNA follows: TGCAGCGTTGAAGAGGAGTCGGTCTTTGCAACTAATGAAAAACTGTTTTTT. It is translated as CSVEEESVFATNEKLFF. The chain couples TRBV29-1 to TRBJ1-4; D gene uncertain. Trimming cost V 0 bases and J 0 bases, with 14 bases left between them. Per the germline V gene, CDR1 is SQVTM and CDR2 is ANQGSEA. The CDR3 is 17 residues long.

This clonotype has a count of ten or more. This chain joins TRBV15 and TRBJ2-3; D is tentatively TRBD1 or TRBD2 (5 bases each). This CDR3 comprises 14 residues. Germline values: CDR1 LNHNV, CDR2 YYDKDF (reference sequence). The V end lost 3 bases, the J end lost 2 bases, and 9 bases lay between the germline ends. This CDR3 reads CATSSGATTDTQYF. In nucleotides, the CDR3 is TGTGCCACCAGCAGCGGGGCCACCACAGATACGCAGTATTTT.

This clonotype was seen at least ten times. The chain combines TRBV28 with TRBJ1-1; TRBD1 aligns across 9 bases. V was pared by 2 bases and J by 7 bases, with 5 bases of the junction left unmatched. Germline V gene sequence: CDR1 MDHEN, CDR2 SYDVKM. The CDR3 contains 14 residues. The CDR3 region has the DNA TGTGCCAGCAGTTTAAGGACAGGGGCCGTTGAAGCTTTCTTT. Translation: CASSLRTGAVEAFF.

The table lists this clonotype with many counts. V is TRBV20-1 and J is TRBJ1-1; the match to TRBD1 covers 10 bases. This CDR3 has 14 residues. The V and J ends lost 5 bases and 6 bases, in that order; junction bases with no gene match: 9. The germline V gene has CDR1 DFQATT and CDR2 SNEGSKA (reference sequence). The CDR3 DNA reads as TGCAGTGCTCTTGGGACAGGGGAAGGTCCTGAAGCTTTCTTT. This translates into CSALGTGEGPEAFF.

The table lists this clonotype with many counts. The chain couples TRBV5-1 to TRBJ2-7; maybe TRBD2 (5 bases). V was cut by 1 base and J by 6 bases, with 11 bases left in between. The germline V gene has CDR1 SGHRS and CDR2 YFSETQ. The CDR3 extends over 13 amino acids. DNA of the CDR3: TGCGCCAGCAGCTTGACATCGGGGTTCGAGCAGTACTTC. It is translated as CASSLTSGFEQYF.

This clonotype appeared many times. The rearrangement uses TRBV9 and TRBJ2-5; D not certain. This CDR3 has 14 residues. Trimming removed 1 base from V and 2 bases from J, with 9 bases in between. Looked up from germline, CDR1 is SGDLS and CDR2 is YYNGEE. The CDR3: CASSVSPRQETQYF. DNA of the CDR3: TGTGCCAGCAGCGTAAGCCCCAGACAAGAGACCCAGTACTTC.